Described below is a single T cell receptor (beta chain) sequence and its context. Its antigen is currently unknown. With 0 bases removed from V and 1 base from J, the gap between germline ends came to 13 bases. The V gene's germline CDR1 is SGHRS and CDR2 YFSETQ. The CDR3 has 16 amino acids. The data were obtained in a study of graft-versus-host responses after intestinal transplantation. Study-level information: Grafts that recipients had were multivisceral, liver-intestinal, or isolated intestinal transplants. Recipients across the board were started on anti-thymocyte globulin induction, then kept on tacrolimus and steroids for 2 to 4 years.

Assay used: immunoSEQ multiplex PCR; TCRdb lists only in-frame clones, some missing. The data show about 130,000 clones, around nine tenths seen once. J is TRBJ1-1 and V is TRBV5-1; no definite D call. This sequence originates from a human donor who received an intestinal transplant. The specimen comprised unstimulated CD4+ T cells sorted from spleen or lymph node cells, sampled before intestinal transplant. The CDR3: CASSLESGRSNTEAFF. The CDR3, as DNA: TGCGCCAGCAGCTTGGAGTCGGGTCGATCGAACACTGAAGCTTTCTTT.